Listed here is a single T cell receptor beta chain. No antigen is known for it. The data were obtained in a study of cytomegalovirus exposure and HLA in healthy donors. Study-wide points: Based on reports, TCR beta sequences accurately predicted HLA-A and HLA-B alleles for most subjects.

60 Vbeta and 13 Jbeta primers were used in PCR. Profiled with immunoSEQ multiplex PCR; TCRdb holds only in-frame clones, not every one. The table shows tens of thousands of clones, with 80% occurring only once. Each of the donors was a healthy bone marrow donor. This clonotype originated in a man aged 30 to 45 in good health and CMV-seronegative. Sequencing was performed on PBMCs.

In DNA form, the CDR3 reads TGTGCCAGCAGTTACTCAGAGACTAGCACAGATACGCAGTATTTT. Its protein product is CASSYSETSTDTQYF. V gene TRBV6-5 combines with J gene TRBJ2-3; D not certain. Deletions cut 0 bases from V and 0 bases from J, with 7 bases between. The CDR3 extends over 15 amino acids. Germline CDR1 is MNHEY and CDR2 is SVGAGI.